Each of the 2 T cell receptor beta chains below was sequenced from the same sample in a study of CD8+CD57+ T cells in acquired aplastic anemia. Sequenced patients had shown CD8+CD57+ cell expansion by flow cytometry. The use of genomic DNA as template underpinned the TCR beta VDJ and CDR3 profiling. One entry per CDR3 protein results from TCRdb running MiXCR on the reads. The sample lists fewer than 250,000 distinct CDR3 sequences, approximately 50% seen once, with under 9% in the top ten. Sequencing input: sorted CD4+, CD8+, or CD8+CD57+ T cells (not recorded which) from PBMCs. All receptors come from a human donor with aplastic anemia.

The genes are TRBV20-1 and TRBJ2-7; D is perhaps TRBD2 (5 bases). The CDR3 length is 12 residues. Germline loops: CDR1 DFQATT, CDR2 SNEGSKA (reference sequence). CDR3 in DNA: TGCGGCGCCCGGGATATAGACTACGAGCAGTACTTC. Residues: CGARDIDYEQYF.

J is TRBJ2-1 and V is TRBV20-1, with TRBD2 matching 11 bases. V dropped 3 bases and J dropped 4; count of bases not matched to a gene: 2. The germline V gene encodes CDR1 DFQATT and CDR2 SNEGSKA (reference sequence). CDR3 size: 14 residues. The CDR3 region has the DNA TGCAGTGCTAGGACTAGCGGGGATTACAATGAGCAGTTCTTC. Residues: CSARTSGDYNEQFF.